The rows below give T cell receptor beta chains drawn from one sample of a study of CD8 T cells in ankylosing spondylitis. TCRdb fed the 5' RACE reads into MiXCR, producing one record per CDR3 protein. Of around 29,000 distinct CDR3 sequences listed, roughly 5.3% are singletons. Sequenced: blood, either unsorted or a sorted T cell fraction (not recorded which). Receptors originate from a female donor with ankylosing spondylitis or in good health (not recorded which). Both conserved end residues are part of each CDR3. A D gene is named only where the DNA matches it firmly. The size entry is marked missing in some rows and otherwise reads once, few, many or a size class.

J,V,size,D,DNA,CDR3
TRBJ2-3,TRBV9,.,TRBD2,TGTGCCAGCAGCCCCAGACTAGCGGGGGGGCTCAGCACAGATACGCAGTATTTT,CASSPRLAGGLSTDTQYF
TRBJ2-5,TRBV9,many,TRBD2,TGTGCCAGCAGCGTAGAGGATAGCGGGGTGTGGGAGACCCAGTACTTC,CASSVEDSGVWETQYF
TRBJ2-3,TRBV9,many,.,TGTGCCAGCAGCGTAGGGAACAGACACACAGATACGCAGTATTTT,CASSVGNRHTDTQYF
TRBJ2-7,TRBV9,many,.,TGTGCCAGCAGCGGGGGCCCCGGCAGGGCACACGAGCAGTACTTC,CASSGGPGRAHEQYF
TRBJ2-7,TRBV9,few,TRBD2,TGTGCCAGCGCCAGGGAGGGGAAACGGGGGTACGAGCAGTACTTC,CASAREGKRGYEQYF
TRBJ2-3,TRBV9,many,.,TGTGCCAGCGCCGTCGGGCCGCTCGAAGATACGCAGTATTTT,CASAVGPLEDTQYF
TRBJ2-5,TRBV9,medium-sized,TRBD2,TGTGCCAGCAGCGGGACTAGCGGGGGGTCGCAAGAGACCCAGTACTTC,CASSGTSGGSQETQYF
TRBJ1-6,TRBV9,many,.,TGTGCCAGCAGCGTAGAGGGGGGTGATTCACCCCTCCACTTT,CASSVEGGDSPLHF
TRBJ2-5,TRBV9,.,.,TGTGCCAGCAGCGTCGGAGCCCAGTACCAAGAGACCCAGTACTTC,CASSVGAQYQETQYF
TRBJ1-2,TRBV9,few,.,TGTGCCAGCAGCGTAGCGGGGTTCTATGGCTACACCTTC,CASSVAGFYGYTF
TRBJ2-5,TRBV9,few,TRBD2,TGTGCCAGCAGCGTTGATCAGCGGGGACTAGAGACCCAGTACTTC,CASSVDQRGLETQYF
TRBJ2-3,TRBV9,many,.,TGTGCCAGCAGCCCCCGCTTGGGGAATTCGCAGTATTTT,CASSPRLGNSQYF
TRBJ2-3,TRBV9,many,.,TGTGCCAGCAGCGCCATTGAGACAGATACGCAGTATTTT,CASSAIETDTQYF
TRBJ2-3,TRBV9,medium-sized,.,TGTGCCAGCAGCCCAGCCCCAGGACTGTCAGATACGCAGTATTTT,CASSPAPGLSDTQYF
TRBJ2-1,TRBV9,few,TRBD2,TGTGCCAGCAGCGTAGGGGTGACTAGCGGGATTAATGAGCAGTTCTTC,CASSVGVTSGINEQFF
TRBJ2-1,TRBV9,.,.,TGTGCCAGCAGCGTATTAACCTACAATGAGCAGTTCTTC,CASSVLTYNEQFF
TRBJ2-1,TRBV9,many,.,TGTGCCAGCAGCGTAGATGGGGGCCGGACAGACAATGAGCAGTTCTTC,CASSVDGGRTDNEQFF
TRBJ2-1,TRBV9,many,TRBD2,TGTGCCAGCAGCGTAGGCCTAGCGGGAGGTAGGAATGAGCAGTTCTTC,CASSVGLAGGRNEQFF
TRBJ2-5,TRBV9,medium-sized,TRBD2,TGTGCCAGCAGCCTTCGGACTAGCGGGAGGGGTGAGACCCAGTACTTC,CASSLRTSGRGETQYF
TRBJ1-4,TRBV9,few,TRBD1,TGTGCCAGCAGCGCGATGACAGGGGGCCGAACTAATGAAAAACTGTTTTTT,CASSAMTGGRTNEKLFF
TRBJ2-5,TRBV9,many,.,TGTGCCAGCAGCCCAGACCTTGGGACCCAGTACTTC,CASSPDLGTQYF
TRBJ2-1,TRBV9,many,.,TGTGCCAGCAGCGCCGGGAGATTCAATGAGCAGTTCTTC,CASSAGRFNEQFF
TRBJ2-4,TRBV9,many,.,TGTGCCAGCAGCGTAGAAGGGGGAGCCAAAAACATTCAGTACTTC,CASSVEGGAKNIQYF
TRBJ2-5,TRBV9,many,.,TGTGCCAGCAGCGTCGGGATAGCAGGGATAGAGACCCAGTACTTC,CASSVGIAGIETQYF
TRBJ2-2,TRBV9,.,.,TGTGCCAGCAGCCCACTGGGACGTCGGGAAGGGGAGCTGTTTTTT,CASSPLGRREGELFF
TRBJ1-6,TRBV7-3,many,TRBD1,TGTGCCAGCAGCTCCGGGACAGGGGGTCTGTCCCTCCACTTT,CASSSGTGGLSLHF
TRBJ2-3,TRBV9,many,TRBD1,TGTGCCAGCAGCTCCCCGGGACAGGGCACAGATACGCAGTATTTT,CASSSPGQGTDTQYF
TRBJ2-2,TRBV9,many,TRBD2,TGTGCCAGCAGCGTAGCGTTAGCGGGCTCTGCTACCGGGGAGCTGTTTTTT,CASSVALAGSATGELFF
TRBJ2-5,TRBV9,many,.,TGTGCCAGCAGCCCCATGACTGGATACCAAGAGACCCAGTACTTC,CASSPMTGYQETQYF
TRBJ2-1,TRBV9,many,TRBD2,TGTGCCAGCAGCTTTGCCCTTGGGACTAGCGGAACCTACAATGAGCAGTTCTTC,CASSFALGTSGTYNEQFF
TRBJ2-2,TRBV9,many,.,TGTGCCAGCAGAGAAGGGGGGGGGAACACCGGGGAGCTGTTTTTT,CASREGGGNTGELFF
TRBJ2-3,TRBV9,many,.,TGTGCCAGCAGCGTTCTAGGGCAGGGCACAGATACGCAGTATTTT,CASSVLGQGTDTQYF
TRBJ2-2,TRBV9,medium-sized,TRBD2,TGTGCCAGCAGCCCCCGAATAGCGGGAGAGGCCACCGGGGAGCTGTTTTTT,CASSPRIAGEATGELFF
TRBJ2-3,TRBV9,many,TRBD2,TGTGCCAGCACCCGGGACTACCACACAGATACGCAGTATTTT,CASTRDYHTDTQYF
TRBJ2-2,TRBV9,.,.,TGTGCCAGCAGCGCGGGGGTATATAACACCGGGGAGCTGTTTTTT,CASSAGVYNTGELFF
TRBJ1-5,TRBV9,medium-sized,.,TGTGCCAGCAGCGTCCGACAGGACCAGCCCCAGCATTTT,CASSVRQDQPQHF
TRBJ2-7,TRBV9,many,.,TGTGCCAGCAGCGTAGGATTTGGGCCCTACGAGCAGTACTTC,CASSVGFGPYEQYF
TRBJ2-2,TRBV9,.,.,TGTGCCAGCAGCGTAACAACGAACACCGGGGAGCTGTTTTTT,CASSVTTNTGELFF
TRBJ2-3,TRBV9,few,.,TGTGCCAGCAGCGTAGAGGTTCACGATACGCAGTATTTT,CASSVEVHDTQYF
TRBJ2-1,TRBV9,.,.,TGTGCCAGCAGCCCACGGACAGGGACTATCTACAATGAGCAGTTCTTC,CASSPRTGTIYNEQFF
TRBJ2-3,TRBV9,many,.,TGTGCCAGCAGCTCCACCCCGGCGGCGTATACGCAGTATTTT,CASSSTPAAYTQYF
TRBJ2-1,TRBV9,many,TRBD2,TGTGCCAGCAGCGAAGGTGGGCGGGAGACTTACAATGAGCAGTTCTTC,CASSEGGRETYNEQFF
TRBJ2-5,TRBV9,many,.,TGTGCCAGCAGCGGGGACCCGAGGGAGGAGACCCAGTACTTC,CASSGDPREETQYF
TRBJ1-3,TRBV9,.,.,TGTGCCTGCTGCGACCAGGGGCGGTGGATTGAACAGGGAAGAAACACCATATATTTT,CACCDQGRWIEQGRNTIYF
TRBJ2-2,TRBV9,.,.,TGTGCCAGCTCTCGGGGACCCCTAAATTACGGGGAGCTGTTTTTT,CASSRGPLNYGELFF
TRBJ2-3,TRBV9,many,.,TGTGCCAGCAGCTTGAGGTGGGATACGCAGTATTTT,CASSLRWDTQYF
TRBJ2-5,TRBV9,many,.,TGTGCCAGCAGCGGGCCGGGGGAGACCCAGTACTTC,CASSGPGETQYF
TRBJ1-4,TRBV9,many,.,TGTGCCAGCAGCGTAGCTACGGAGGAAAAACTGTTTTTT,CASSVATEEKLFF
TRBJ2-7,TRBV9,many,TRBD2,TGTGCCAGCAGCGTAGGTGGGGGGGACTACGAGCAGTACTTC,CASSVGGGDYEQYF